This T cell receptor (beta chain) comes out of a study of T-cell memory formation after mild COVID-19. In regard to this clonotype: Its antigen is currently unknown.

5'RACE, which relied on constant-segment primers, yielded TCR alpha and TCR beta cDNA libraries carrying sample barcodes and UMIs. Each CDR3 protein gets one entry after TCRdb re-called the 5' RACE reads with MiXCR. Of around 140,000 distinct CDR3 sequences in the sample, 6% to 7% were seen once. Study conclusions and caveats: Clones which contracted sat mainly in CM and EM if CD4+, and in EMRA if CD8+.

V lost 5 bases, J lost 6 bases, and 15 bases stayed unmatched. CDR3 length: 16 residues. Germline V gene data show CDR1 as SGHRS and CDR2 as YFSETQ. V usage is TRBV5-1 and J usage is TRBJ2-5; 8 bases fit TRBD2. This TCR was sampled from an adult woman who had mild COVID-19 (a few samples of this study predate the infection). Cell type and time point are not known. Material: PBMCs or a T cell subset sorted from them (not recorded which). CDR3 loop: CASRGSGNLIGQTQYF. CDR3 nucleotides: TGCGCCAGCAGGGGTAGCGGGAACCTGATCGGCCAGACCCAGTACTTC.